This T cell receptor (beta chain) came from a study of PD-1 blockade in classical Hodgkin lymphoma. Assay: immunoSEQ multiplex PCR; the TCRdb copy retains only in-frame clones and omits some. The repertoire holds around 36,000 clones, with 90% as singletons. Relapses following autologous stem cell transplantation were seen in all patients, with brentuximab vedotin exposure varying. Thawed PBMCs yielded CD4+ T cells through magnetic negative selection. The CDR3 covers 15 residues. Germline CDR1 reads MNHEY; CDR2 reads SMNVEV (reference sequence). The V end was cut by 5 bases, the J end by 4 bases, with 17 bases between.

The TCR originated in a human donor with classical Hodgkin lymphoma. The chain carries TRBV27 and TRBJ1-2; TRBD1 might be the D (5 bases). This specimen was CD4+ T cells from blood, taken at baseline. As DNA, the CDR3 is TGTGCCAGCAGTCCGACAGTTCTCGCCGCCTATGGCTACACCTTC. It translates to CASSPTVLAAYGYTF.